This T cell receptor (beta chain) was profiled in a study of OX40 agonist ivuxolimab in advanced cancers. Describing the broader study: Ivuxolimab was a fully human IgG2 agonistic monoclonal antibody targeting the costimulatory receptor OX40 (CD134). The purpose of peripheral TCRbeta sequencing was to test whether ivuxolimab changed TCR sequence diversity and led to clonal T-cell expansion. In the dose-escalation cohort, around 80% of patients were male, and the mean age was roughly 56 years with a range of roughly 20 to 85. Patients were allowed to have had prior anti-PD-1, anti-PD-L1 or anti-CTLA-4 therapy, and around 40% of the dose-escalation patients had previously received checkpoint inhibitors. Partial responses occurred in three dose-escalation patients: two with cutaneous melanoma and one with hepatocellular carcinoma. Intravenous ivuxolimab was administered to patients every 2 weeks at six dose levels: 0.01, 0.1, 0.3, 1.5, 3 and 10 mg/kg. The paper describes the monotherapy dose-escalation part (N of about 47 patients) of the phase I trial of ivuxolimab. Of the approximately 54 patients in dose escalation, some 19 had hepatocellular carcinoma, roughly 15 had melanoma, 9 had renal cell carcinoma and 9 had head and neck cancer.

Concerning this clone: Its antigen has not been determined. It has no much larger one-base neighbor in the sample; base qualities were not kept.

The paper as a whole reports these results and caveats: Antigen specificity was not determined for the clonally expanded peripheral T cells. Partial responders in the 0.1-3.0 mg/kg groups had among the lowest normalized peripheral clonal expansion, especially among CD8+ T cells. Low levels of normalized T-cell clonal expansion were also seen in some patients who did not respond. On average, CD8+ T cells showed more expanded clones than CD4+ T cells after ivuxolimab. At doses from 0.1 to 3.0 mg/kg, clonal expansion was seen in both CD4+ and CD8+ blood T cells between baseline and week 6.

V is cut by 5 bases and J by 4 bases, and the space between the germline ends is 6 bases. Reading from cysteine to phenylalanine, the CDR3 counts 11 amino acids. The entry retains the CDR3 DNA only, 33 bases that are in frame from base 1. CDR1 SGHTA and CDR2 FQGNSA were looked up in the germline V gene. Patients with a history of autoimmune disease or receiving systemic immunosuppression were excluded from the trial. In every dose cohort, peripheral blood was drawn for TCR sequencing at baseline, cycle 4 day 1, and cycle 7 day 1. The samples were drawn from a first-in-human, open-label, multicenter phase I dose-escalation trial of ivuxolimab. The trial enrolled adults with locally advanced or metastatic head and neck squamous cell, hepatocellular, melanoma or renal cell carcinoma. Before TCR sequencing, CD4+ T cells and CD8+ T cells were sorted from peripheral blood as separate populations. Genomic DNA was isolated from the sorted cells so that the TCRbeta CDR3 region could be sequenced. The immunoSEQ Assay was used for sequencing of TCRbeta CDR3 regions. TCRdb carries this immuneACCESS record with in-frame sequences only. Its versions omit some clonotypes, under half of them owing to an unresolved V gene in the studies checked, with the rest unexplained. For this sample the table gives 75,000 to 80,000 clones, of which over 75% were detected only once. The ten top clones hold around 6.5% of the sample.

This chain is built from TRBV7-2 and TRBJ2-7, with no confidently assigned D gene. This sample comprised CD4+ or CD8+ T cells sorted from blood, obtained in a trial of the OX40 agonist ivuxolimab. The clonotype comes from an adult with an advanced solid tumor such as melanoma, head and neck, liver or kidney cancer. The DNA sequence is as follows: TGTGCCAGCAGCGCGAAGTACGAGCAGTACTTC. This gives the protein CASSAKYEQYF. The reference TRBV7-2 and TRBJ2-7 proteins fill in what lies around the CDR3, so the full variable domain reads GAGVSQSPSNKVTEKGKDVELRCDPISGHTALYWYRQSLGQGLEFLIYFQGNSAPDKSGLPSDRFSAERTGGSVSTLTIQRTQQEDSAVYLCASSAKYEQYFGPGTRLTVT.